The clone carrying this T cell receptor beta chain was seen a handful of times. The CDR3 runs 15 residues. Germline V gene data show CDR1 as MNHEY and CDR2 as SVGEGT. V lost 5 bases and J 5 bases, leaving 17 bases between the germline ends. The data were obtained in a study of early T cells in non-severe SARS-CoV-2 infection. TCRdb passed the 5' RACE reads through MiXCR, listing each CDR3 protein once. The data hold some 64,000 distinct CDR3 sequences, with 10% observed a single time. The rearrangement links TRBV6-2 or TRBV6-3 to TRBJ2-3, with D possibly being TRBD1 (5 bases). Sequencing used whole blood, obtained at baseline. This sequence originates from an adult who was a healthcare worker with PCR-confirmed SARS-CoV-2 infection or an uninfected control (not recorded which). The CDR3 loop is CASSPQPGRLDTQYF. In DNA, the CDR3 is TGTGCCAGCAGTCCGCAGCCAGGGCGGTTAGATACGCAGTATTTT.